The sequence of this TCR beta chain was determined in a study of shared clonotypes between healthy human individuals. Using about 220 ng DNA, approximately 30,000 T cell genomes, the sorted-subset replicate PCRs were run. The table came from immunoSEQ multiplex PCR; TCRdb's copy has only in-frame clones and leaves some out. The table lists some 2.1 million clones, roughly 96% of them singletons. This clone was observed a single time. The CDR3 totals 12 residues. The germline CDR1 and CDR2 sequences are SGHTA and FQGNSA. V gave up 5 bases and J gave up 7 bases, with 9 bases separating them. Donors, without exception, were Caucasian adults residing in Nashville, Tennessee. Researchers partitioned CD4+ cells into CD45RA+ naive and CD45RA-negative memory subsets.

The chain employs TRBV7-2 and TRBJ1-5; D gene unclear. This clonotype was sampled from a man aged 18 to 30 in good health. The sequencing sample was made of naive CD4+ T cells sorted from blood. Noted subset: CD45RA+ positively selected. The chain's CDR3 is CASSRSEQPQHF. The DNA for the CDR3 is TGTGCCAGCAGCCGTTCAGAGCAGCCCCAGCATTTT.